This T cell receptor beta chain stems from a study of identical twins. The CDR3 totals 13 residues. The germline V gene has CDR1 GTSNPN and CDR2 SVGIG (reference sequence). V was shortened by 3 bases and J by 7 bases, with 15 bases between the two germline ends. MiXCR, run by TCRdb on the 5' RACE reads, gives a single entry per CDR3 protein. Found here are about 690,000 distinct CDR3 sequences, approximately 6.1% of them singletons; the top ten hold 1.5% to 2%. This clonotype has a handful of counts. The sequenced sample was naive T cells sorted from blood. This sequence was found in a man younger than 35 in good health. V usage is TRBV30 and J usage is TRBJ2-5; TRBD2 might be the D (5 bases). This CDR3 reads CAWRKTLEATQYF. The CDR3, as DNA: TGTGCCTGGAGGAAAACCCTGGAGGCGACCCAGTACTTC.